This TCR beta chain was captured by sequencing in a study of low-dose radiotherapy and immunotherapy resistance in tumors. Study summary: Each patient was administered nivolumab intravenously at 240 mg, which was a flat dose, every two weeks, along with intravenous ipilimumab at 1 mg/kg every six weeks.

The time point here: after trial treatment. The treatment was: LDRT plus nivolumab, ipilimumab, low-dose cyclophosphamide and aspirin (RACIN trial). Each donor was administered nivolumab, ipilimumab, aspirin, low-dose cyclophosphamide and low-dose radiotherapy. Germline lookup yields CDR1 SQVTM and CDR2 ANQGSEA. V was shortened by 7 bases and J by 1 base, with 14 bases between the two germline ends. This CDR3 comprises 14 residues. First-strand cDNA used TRAV- and TRBV-specific primers, covering alpha and beta chains. A constant-region primer paired with the V-primer adapter amplified TCRs over around 18 PCR cycles. mRNA that had been isolated underwent amplification through in vitro transcription. TCRdb reprocessed the reads with MiXCR, giving one entry per CDR3 protein. The data show about 35,000 distinct CDR3 sequences, less than 25% seen once. This clonotype showed up many times.

V is TRBV29-1 and J is TRBJ2-1; D could derive from TRBD1 or TRBD2 (5 bases each). This sample comprised PBMCs, obtained after low-dose radiotherapy plus immunotherapy. The receptor's source is a female donor with ovarian cancer. The CDR3 here is CSAPGPGSYNEQFF. CDR3 sequence (DNA): TGCAGCGCCCCGGGACCTGGATCCTACAATGAGCAGTTCTTC.